The 10 T cell receptor beta chains reported below all come from one sample, sequenced in a study of T cells of healthy individuals. In TCRdb, the 5' RACE reads were re-called with MiXCR into one record per CDR3 protein. The table lists some 100,000 distinct CDR3 sequences, roughly 15% of them singletons, with more than 5.5% in the top ten. The origin of the receptors is a human donor in good health.

The J gene is TRBJ1-1, the V gene TRBV20-1; no clear D. CDR1 and CDR2 from the germline V gene are DFQATT and SNEGSKA (reference sequence). V was trimmed by 0 bases and J by 0 bases, leaving 8 bases between them. This CDR3 is 14 amino acids long. The CDR3 DNA is TGCAGTGCTAGAGATCGGGTAGTGAACACTGAAGCTTTCTTT. Its protein is CSARDRVVNTEAFF.

This clonotype appeared a few times. This chain links TRBV4-3 with TRBJ2-7; TRBD1 or TRBD2 may be the D gene (5 bases each). The CDR3 has 15 amino acids. Germline V gene sequence: CDR1 LGHNA, CDR2 YSLEER. V was cut by 6 bases and J by 3 bases, with 18 bases left in between. The CDR3 loop is CASSRQRGENYEQYF. DNA for the CDR3: TGCGCCAGCAGTCGGCAACGAGGGGAGAACTACGAGCAGTACTTC.

This chain links TRBV5-1 with TRBJ2-5; TRBD1 aligns across 9 bases. The V gene end was trimmed by 1 base and the J gene end by 4 bases; junction bases not matched to a gene: 5. Per germline, CDR1 SGHRS and CDR2 YFSETQ. The CDR3 has 15 amino acids. CDR3 sequence (DNA): TGCGCCAGCAGCTTGACAGGGGGCTGGGCAGAGACCCAGTACTTC. Its translation is CASSLTGGWAETQYF.

J is TRBJ2-1 and V is TRBV6-5; perhaps D is TRBD1 or TRBD2 (5 bases each). Trimming left V 1 base short and J 9 bases short, with 16 bases between. The CDR3 covers 15 residues. The germline V gene has CDR1 MNHEY and CDR2 SVGAGI. The CDR3 DNA reads as TGTGCCAGCAGTTACTGGGGACGGGGAATTGGTGAGCAGTTCTTC. Translation gives CASSYWGRGIGEQFF.

This clonotype turned up a few times. This rearrangement joins TRBV15 to TRBJ2-1; D is tentatively TRBD1 or TRBD2 (5 bases each). This CDR3 has 15 residues. V was clipped by 0 bases and J by 8 bases, with 14 bases between them. Germline CDR1 LNHNV, CDR2 YYDKDF (reference sequence). In DNA form, the CDR3 reads TGTGCCACCAGCAGAGAAGGACGGGGCATGTATGAGCAGTTCTTC. This sequence encodes CATSREGRGMYEQFF.

This clonotype was detected many times. J is TRBJ1-4 and V is TRBV5-1; 9 nucleotides line up with TRBD1. The CDR3 runs 17 residues. V dropped 4 bases and J dropped 0; count of bases not matched to a gene: 7. The germline V gene encodes CDR1 SGHRS and CDR2 YFSETQ. The DNA for the CDR3 is TGCGCCAGCAGCCCTGGACAGGGGCCCGCAACTAATGAAAAACTGTTTTTT. Protein product: CASSPGQGPATNEKLFF.

This clonotype was observed many times. This chain connects TRBV29-1 to TRBJ2-7; no clear D gene. V was pared by 7 bases and J by 4 bases, with 23 bases between. The CDR3 runs to 15 residues. The germline V gene encodes CDR1 SQVTM and CDR2 ANQGSEA. CDR3 loop: CSAILDRFPLYEQYF. The DNA for the CDR3 is TGCAGCGCCATCCTCGACCGGTTTCCATTGTACGAGCAGTACTTC.

Concerning this clonotype: This may arise from a read error, as a much more abundant clone is one base away. The chain uses TRBV20-1 and TRBJ1-6; D possibly corresponds to TRBD1 (5 bases). This CDR3 comprises 13 residues. CDR1 DFQATT and CDR2 SNEGSKA come from the germline V gene (reference sequence). CDR3 loop: CSAHRDPNTPLHF. The CDR3 DNA reads as TGCAGTGCCCATCGGGACCCTAATACACCCCTCCACTTT.

This clonotype has a count of ten or more. The chain links TRBV7-8 to TRBJ1-5; no reliable D call. V lost 1 base to trimming and J lost 0 bases, with 1 base between them. The CDR3 has 13 amino acids. The germline gives CDR1 SGHVS, CDR2 FQNEAQ. The CDR3 spells CASSLVSNQPQHF. CDR3 nucleotide sequence: TGTGCCAGCAGCTTAGTTAGCAATCAGCCCCAGCATTTT.

This clonotype showed up many times. This sequence joins TRBV20-1 and TRBJ1-5; possible D gene TRBD1, 6 bases. Trimming shortened V by 5 bases and J by 8 bases, and 19 bases separated the two germline ends. CDR3 size: 14 residues. Germline CDR1 is DFQATT and CDR2 is SNEGSKA (reference sequence). CDR3 in DNA: TGCAGTGCTCTCGACAGGACCCCTCTTAAGCCCCAGCATTTT. Its translation: CSALDRTPLKPQHF.